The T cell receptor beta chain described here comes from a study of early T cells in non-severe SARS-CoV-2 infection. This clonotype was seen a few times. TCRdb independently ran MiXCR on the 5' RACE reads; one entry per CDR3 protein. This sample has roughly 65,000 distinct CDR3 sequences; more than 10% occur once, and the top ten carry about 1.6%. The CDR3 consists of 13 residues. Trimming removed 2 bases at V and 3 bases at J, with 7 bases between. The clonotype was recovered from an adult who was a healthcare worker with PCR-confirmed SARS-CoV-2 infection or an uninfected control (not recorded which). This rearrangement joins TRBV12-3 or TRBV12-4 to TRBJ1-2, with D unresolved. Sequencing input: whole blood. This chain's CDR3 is CASSLLGYYGYTF. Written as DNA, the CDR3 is TGTGCCAGCAGTTTATTGGGGTACTATGGCTACACCTTC.